The rows below give T cell receptor beta chains drawn from one sample of a study of Graves' ophthalmopathy and Graves' hyperthyroidism. TCRdb fed the multiplex PCR reads into MiXCR, producing one record per CDR3 protein. This table has some 750,000 distinct CDR3 sequences, roughly two fifths appearing once. The sample was peripheral blood. The receptors shown here come from an adult man with Graves' ophthalmopathy. The CDR3 runs from the conserved cysteine through the conserved F or W. The D gene is left open where the match is weak. Clone size is given for some rows only: seen once, a few or many times, or a class if the clone is expanded.

V: TRBV12-3/TRBV12-4; D: TRBD2; J: TRBJ2-7; size: -; CDR3: CASSLAALYEQYF; DNA: TGTGCCAGCAGCCTAGCGGCACTTTACGAGCAGTACTTC
V: TRBV7-3; D: -; J: TRBJ2-5; size: few; CDR3: CASSHGGGPAGTQYF; DNA: TGTGCCAGCAGCCACGGTGGCGGACCCGCAGGGACCCAGTACTTC
V: TRBV7-2; D: -; J: TRBJ2-5; size: -; CDR3: CASSQADPTQYF; DNA: TGTGCCAGCAGCCAAGCGGACCCGACCCAGTACTTC
V: TRBV2; D: TRBD1; J: TRBJ1-3; size: -; CDR3: CASSRTGGPRNTIYF; DNA: TGTGCCAGCAGTCGGACAGGGGGGCCTCGAAACACCATATATTTT
V: TRBV2; D: -; J: TRBJ2-7; size: few; CDR3: CASSPEQGF; DNA: TGTGCCAGCAGCCCAGAGCAGGGCTTC
V: TRBV25-1; D: -; J: TRBJ1-6; size: many; CDR3: CASSSLHF; DNA: TGTGCCAGCTCCTCCCTCCACTTT
V: TRBV19; D: -; J: TRBJ1-2; size: few; CDR3: CASSMEEGNYGYTF; DNA: TGTGCCAGTAGTATGGAGGAAGGTAACTATGGCTACACCTTC
V: TRBV29-1; D: -; J: TRBJ2-7; size: -; CDR3: CSVEDWGTGEQYF; DNA: TGCAGCGTTGAAGATTGGGGAACGGGCGAGCAGTACTTC
V: TRBV2; D: TRBD1; J: TRBJ1-6; size: -; CDR3: CASSRDRVQQDSPLHF; DNA: TGTGCCAGCAGTAGGGACAGGGTCCAGCAGGATTCACCCCTCCACTTT
V: TRBV20-1; D: -; J: TRBJ2-7; size: few; CDR3: CSAASGGRLSYEQYF; DNA: TGCAGTGCAGCTAGTGGGGGGAGGTTATCCTACGAGCAGTACTTC
V: TRBV5-5; D: -; J: TRBJ1-2; size: few; CDR3: CASSLESRANYGYTF; DNA: TGTGCCAGCAGCTTGGAGTCTCGAGCTAACTATGGCTACACCTTC
V: TRBV25-1; D: TRBD1; J: TRBJ1-6; size: -; CDR3: CASSLGGASNSPLHF; DNA: TGTGCCAGCAGTCTAGGGGGCGCCAGTAATTCACCCCTCCACTTT
V: TRBV7-6; D: -; J: TRBJ2-7; size: many; CDR3: CASSQGTPSYEQYF; DNA: TGTGCCAGCAGCCAAGGGACTCCGTCCTACGAGCAGTACTTC
V: TRBV7-8; D: -; J: TRBJ2-5; size: many; CDR3: CASSLSVGGTQYF; DNA: TGTGCCAGCAGCTTAAGTGTGGGGGGGACCCAGTACTTC
V: TRBV2; D: -; J: TRBJ1-2; size: many; CDR3: CASGEGTGYTF; DNA: TGTGCCAGCGGAGAGGGGACTGGCTACACCTTC
V: TRBV10-1; D: TRBD1; J: TRBJ1-1; size: many; CDR3: CASSEDTRGRRTEAFF; DNA: TGCGCCAGCAGTGAGGATACGAGGGGGCGAAGGACTGAAGCTTTCTTT
V: TRBV6-6; D: -; J: TRBJ1-1; size: many; CDR3: CALGRNTEAFF; DNA: TGTGCCCTAGGGCGGAACACTGAAGCTTTCTTT
V: TRBV10-3; D: -; J: TRBJ2-7; size: many; CDR3: CASSWQYEQYF; DNA: TGTGCCAGCAGTTGGCAGTACGAGCAGTACTTC
V: TRBV7-9; D: -; J: TRBJ2-5; size: once; CDR3: CASSLGGQEPQYF; DNA: TGTGCCAGCAGCTTGGGGGGGCAAGAGCCCCAGTACTTC
V: TRBV7-9; D: -; J: TRBJ2-5; size: -; CDR3: CACQGGGETQYF; DNA: TGTGCCTGCCAGGGGGGAGGAGAGACCCAGTACTTC
V: TRBV7-9; D: -; J: TRBJ1-2; size: many; CDR3: CASSKPTGQSIYGYTF; DNA: TGTGCCAGCAGCAAACCTACGGGGCAGTCGATCTATGGCTACACCTTC
V: TRBV25-1; D: TRBD2; J: TRBJ2-5; size: many; CDR3: CASSLGAGGRQETQYF; DNA: TGTGCCAGCAGCCTCGGGGCGGGAGGAAGACAAGAGACCCAGTACTTC
V: TRBV25-1; D: TRBD1; J: TRBJ2-6; size: many; CDR3: CASSGNPGQGAGANVLTF; DNA: TGTGCCAGCAGTGGCAACCCGGGACAGGGGGCTGGGGCCAACGTCCTGACTTTC
V: TRBV19; D: TRBD1; J: TRBJ1-5; size: many; CDR3: CASSSGQGSNQPQHF; DNA: TGTGCCAGTAGTAGCGGACAGGGCAGCAATCAGCCCCAGCATTTT
V: TRBV24-1; D: TRBD1; J: TRBJ1-5; size: -; CDR3: CASRPGQGYLLHQPQHF; DNA: TGTGCCAGCAGGCCGGGACAGGGGTACCTTTTGCATCAGCCCCAGCATTTT